This T cell receptor beta chain comes out of a study of Tregs in tolerant kidney transplant recipients. Sequencing was performed with immunoSEQ multiplex PCR; in TCRdb, only in-frame clones are kept and a portion is missing. The table has tens of thousands of clones, around 93% seen once; the top ten hold 0.34%. The CDR3 runs to 16 residues. Germline V CDR1 and CDR2: LNHNV, YYDKDF (reference sequence). With 3 bases removed from V and 1 base from J, the gap between germline ends came to 15 bases. The TCR sequence derives from a human donor who received a combined kidney and bone marrow transplant. The rearrangement links TRBV15 to TRBJ2-5; a weak D match, TRBD2 (7 bases). Source: Tregs from blood, taken before the transplant. As DNA, the CDR3 is TGTGCCACCAGCAGGGCCTGGGGGGGGCCCCAAGAGACCCAGTACTTC. This translates into CATSRAWGGPQETQYF.